These 19 T cell receptor beta chains share one sample of origin, sequenced in a study of T-cell memory formation after mild COVID-19. TCRdb called the 5' RACE reads again in MiXCR, with one record for every CDR3 protein. Of about 400,000 distinct CDR3 sequences listed, 20% to 25% are singletons. Sequencing was performed on PBMCs or a T cell subset sorted from them (not recorded which). Source of these receptors: an adult woman who had mild COVID-19 (a few samples of this study predate the infection). Cell type and time point are not known.

This chain links TRBV6-1 with TRBJ2-7; 8 bases match TRBD1. V gave up 6 bases and J gave up 5 bases; unmatched junction bases: 15. Germline V gene data show CDR1 as MNHNS and CDR2 as SASEGT. The length of the CDR3 is 16 residues. The CDR3 protein is CASSPYPGTGYDEQYF. CDR3 nucleotides: TGTGCCAGCAGCCCTTATCCCGGGACAGGATACGACGAGCAGTACTTC.

V usage is TRBV12-3 or TRBV12-4 and J usage is TRBJ2-7; 10 nucleotides match TRBD2. The junction had 11 bases not matched to a gene; V was cut back by 5 bases and J by 4 bases. There are 16 residues in the CDR3. CDR3 region: CASSPYLAGENYEQYF. DNA of the CDR3: TGTGCCAGCAGTCCATACCTAGCGGGGGAAAATTACGAGCAGTACTTC.

The chain combines TRBV9 with TRBJ2-5; 7 bases are a match to TRBD2. Germline lookup yields CDR1 SGDLS and CDR2 YYNGEE. J was trimmed by 7 bases and V by 4 bases; bases with no gene match: 13. This CDR3 has 15 amino acids. The CDR3, as DNA: TGTGCCAGCAGCCCCGACGCACTAGCGCCGGGGACCCAGTACTTC. Translated: CASSPDALAPGTQYF.

J is TRBJ2-1 and V is TRBV11-3; 7 positions agree with TRBD2. Germline V gene sequence: CDR1 SGHNT, CDR2 YENEEA. The V segment lost 5 bases and the J segment 7 bases; nucleotides outside the gene matches: 8. The CDR3 spans 14 residues. CDR3 nucleotide sequence: TGTGCCAGCAGCCCCGCCGGGGGGAGGAATGAGCAGTTCTTC. Protein product: CASSPAGGRNEQFF. Combining the CDR3 with reference TRBV11-3 and TRBJ2-1 gives the whole variable domain EAGVVQSPRYKIIEKKQPVAFWCNPISGHNTLYWYLQNLGQGPELLIRYENEEAVDDSQLPKDRFSAERLKGVDSTLKIQPAELGDSAVYLCASSPAGGRNEQFFGPGTRLTVL.

The chain joins TRBV11-3 to TRBJ1-1; D is undetermined. CDR1 and CDR2 (germline): SGHNT, YENEEA. V was shortened by 7 bases and J by 1 base, with 7 bases between the two germline ends. The length of the CDR3 is 12 residues. In nucleotides, the CDR3 is TGTGCCAGCAACATCCAGAACACTGAAGCTTTCTTT. Protein product: CASNIQNTEAFF.

The chain has TRBV2 and TRBJ2-3; unclear D gene. In germline, CDR1 is SNHLY, CDR2 FYNNEI. The ends were cut back, 7 bases at V and 0 bases at J, with 17 bases in the middle. The CDR3 contains 16 residues. The CDR3 reads CASTLDRPSSTDTQYF. The CDR3 nucleotides are TGTGCCAGCACCTTGGATCGGCCATCTAGCACAGATACGCAGTATTTT.

The chain uses TRBV2 and TRBJ1-1, with D hard to call. The CDR3 has 13 residues. From germline, CDR1 is SNHLY and CDR2 FYNNEI. Trimming took 4 bases from V and 1 from J, leaving 7 bases between them. For the CDR3, the DNA is TGTGCCAGCAGTGTGTGGCAGAACACTGAAGCTTTCTTT. This gives the protein CASSVWQNTEAFF. Using reference TRBV2 and TRBJ1-1 for the parts outside the CDR3, the full variable domain is EPEVTQTPSHQVTQMGQEVILRCVPISNHLYFYWYRQILGQKVEFLVSFYNNEISEKSEIFDDQFSVERPDGSNFTLKIRSTKLEDSAMYFCASSVWQNTEAFFGQGTRLTVV.

This rearrangement joins TRBV12-3 or TRBV12-4 to TRBJ2-3; TRBD2 aligns across 15 bases. Trimming at V came to 6 bases and at J to 6 bases, leaving 7 bases not matched to a gene. The CDR3 contains 16 residues. The CDR3 region is CASRKGLAGGQDTQYF. The CDR3 nucleotides are TGTGCCAGCAGGAAGGGACTAGCGGGGGGTCAGGATACGCAGTATTTT.

The table lists this clonotype with a few counts. The chain is built from TRBV12-3 or TRBV12-4 and TRBJ2-2, with a weak D call TRBD2 (6 bases). The V gene lost 3 bases and the J gene lost 0 bases, with 11 bases spanning the gap. There are 16 residues in the CDR3. The CDR3 DNA sequence: TGTGCCAGCAGTTTCGGGGGACCTACGAACACCGGGGAGCTGTTTTTT. Residues: CASSFGGPTNTGELFF.

V gene TRBV12-3 or TRBV12-4 combines with J gene TRBJ1-1, with 8 bases that match TRBD1. This CDR3 spans 12 amino acids. The junction had 6 bases not matched to a gene; V was cut back by 6 bases and J by 9 bases. CDR3 in DNA: TGTGCCAGCAGAAGCAGGGGGCTACAAGCTTTCTTT. It is translated as CASRSRGLQAFF.

V is TRBV20-1 and J is TRBJ1-1, with 7 bases lining up with TRBD1. Germline trimming cut 0 bases from V and 2 bases from J; bases unmatched to any gene: 3. This CDR3 spans 14 amino acids. The germline CDR1 and CDR2 sequences are DFQATT and SNEGSKA (reference sequence). This chain's CDR3 is CSARDDRVNTEAFF. Written as DNA, the CDR3 is TGCAGTGCTAGAGACGACAGGGTAAACACTGAAGCTTTCTTT.

This clonotype came up once. This chain connects TRBV12-3 or TRBV12-4 to TRBJ2-4, with D perhaps matching TRBD1 or TRBD2 (5 bases each). V was trimmed by 5 bases and J by 7 bases, leaving 12 bases between them. This CDR3 region has 13 residues. CDR3 nucleotides: TGTGCCAGCAGTCCAGGGCCGGGGAACATTCAGTACTTC. Residues: CASSPGPGNIQYF.

The chain joins TRBV5-1 to TRBJ1-1; 9 bases match TRBD1. The germline V gene encodes CDR1 SGHRS and CDR2 YFSETQ. This CDR3 comprises 18 residues. V lost 3 bases, J lost 0 bases, and 12 bases stayed unmatched. This CDR3 is CASSSHGTGSSMNTEAFF. The CDR3 DNA follows: TGCGCCAGCAGCTCTCACGGGACAGGGTCTTCTATGAACACTGAAGCTTTCTTT.

In DNA, the CDR3 is TGTGCCAGCAGTTTTCTCGCGGGGGGGCTCCAAGAGACCCAGTACTTC. Amino acids: CASSFLAGGLQETQYF. This chain connects TRBV12-3 or TRBV12-4 to TRBJ2-5; 9 nucleotides align to TRBD2. This CDR3 region has 16 residues. V trimming: 3 bases; J trimming: 1 base; junction bases outside the gene matches: 6.

V usage is TRBV7-6 and J usage is TRBJ2-1, with D possibly matching TRBD1 (6 bases). Trimming pared 0 bases from V and 4 bases from J, leaving 13 bases between. Germline V lookup: CDR1 SGHVS, CDR2 FNYEAQ. The CDR3 runs 16 residues. CDR3 residues: CASSLAVSGTYNEQFF. The CDR3 coding sequence is TGTGCCAGCAGCTTAGCGGTGTCAGGGACATACAATGAGCAGTTCTTC.

This clonotype was observed a handful of times. The genes are TRBV15 and TRBJ2-5; 10 bases fit TRBD2. The CDR3 is 22 residues long. CDR1 and CDR2 (germline): LNHNV, YYDKDF (reference sequence). Losses at the gene ends were 0 bases for V and 2 bases for J; bases not matched to a gene: 21. The CDR3 DNA follows: TGTGCCACCAGCAGAGAGAGTTACAGGGAGAGGACTAGCGGCCCTGCTCAAGAGACCCAGTACTTC. Residues: CATSRESYRERTSGPAQETQYF. The whole variable domain, filled in from reference TRBV15 and TRBJ2-5, reads DAMVIQNPRYQVTQFGKPVTLSCSQTLNHNVMYWYQQKSSQAPKLLFHYYDKDFNNEADTPDNFQSRRPNTSFCFLDIRSPGLGDTAMYLCATSRESYRERTSGPAQETQYFGPGTRLLVL.

V usage is TRBV20-1 and J usage is TRBJ1-1; perhaps TRBD1 as D (6 bases). V was clipped by 0 bases and J by 7 bases, with 18 bases between them. This CDR3 comprises 15 residues. The germline V gene has CDR1 DFQATT and CDR2 SNEGSKA (reference sequence). CDR3 region: CSARDPQGSGFEAFF. The CDR3 nucleotides read TGCAGTGCTAGAGATCCACAGGGATCCGGCTTTGAAGCTTTCTTT.

CDR3 sequence: CASGEGANTGELFF. The DNA of the CDR3 is TGCGCCAGTGGCGAGGGGGCGAACACCGGGGAGCTGTTTTTT. The chain carries TRBV5-1 and TRBJ2-2; a possible D gene is TRBD1 (6 bases). CDR1 and CDR2 (germline): SGHRS, YFSETQ. The CDR3 contains 14 residues. Trimming shortened V by 8 bases and J by 0 bases, and 11 bases separated the two germline ends.

This chain uses TRBV7-3 with TRBJ2-1, with 10 bases lining up with TRBD2. The germline V gene encodes CDR1 SGHTA and CDR2 FQGTGA. The CDR3 sequence is 15 residues long. V lost 6 bases and J lost 5; bases outside the gene matches: 7. CDR3 region: CASRTLAGENNEQFF. The CDR3, as DNA: TGTGCCAGCAGGACCCTAGCGGGAGAGAACAATGAGCAGTTCTTC. Based on the CDR3 plus reference TRBV7-3 and TRBJ2-1, the full variable domain is GAGVSQTPSNKVTEKGKYVELRCDPISGHTALYWYRQSLGQGPEFLIYFQGTGAADDSGLPNDRFFAVRPEGSVSTLKIQRTERGDSAVYLCASRTLAGENNEQFFGPGTRLTVL.